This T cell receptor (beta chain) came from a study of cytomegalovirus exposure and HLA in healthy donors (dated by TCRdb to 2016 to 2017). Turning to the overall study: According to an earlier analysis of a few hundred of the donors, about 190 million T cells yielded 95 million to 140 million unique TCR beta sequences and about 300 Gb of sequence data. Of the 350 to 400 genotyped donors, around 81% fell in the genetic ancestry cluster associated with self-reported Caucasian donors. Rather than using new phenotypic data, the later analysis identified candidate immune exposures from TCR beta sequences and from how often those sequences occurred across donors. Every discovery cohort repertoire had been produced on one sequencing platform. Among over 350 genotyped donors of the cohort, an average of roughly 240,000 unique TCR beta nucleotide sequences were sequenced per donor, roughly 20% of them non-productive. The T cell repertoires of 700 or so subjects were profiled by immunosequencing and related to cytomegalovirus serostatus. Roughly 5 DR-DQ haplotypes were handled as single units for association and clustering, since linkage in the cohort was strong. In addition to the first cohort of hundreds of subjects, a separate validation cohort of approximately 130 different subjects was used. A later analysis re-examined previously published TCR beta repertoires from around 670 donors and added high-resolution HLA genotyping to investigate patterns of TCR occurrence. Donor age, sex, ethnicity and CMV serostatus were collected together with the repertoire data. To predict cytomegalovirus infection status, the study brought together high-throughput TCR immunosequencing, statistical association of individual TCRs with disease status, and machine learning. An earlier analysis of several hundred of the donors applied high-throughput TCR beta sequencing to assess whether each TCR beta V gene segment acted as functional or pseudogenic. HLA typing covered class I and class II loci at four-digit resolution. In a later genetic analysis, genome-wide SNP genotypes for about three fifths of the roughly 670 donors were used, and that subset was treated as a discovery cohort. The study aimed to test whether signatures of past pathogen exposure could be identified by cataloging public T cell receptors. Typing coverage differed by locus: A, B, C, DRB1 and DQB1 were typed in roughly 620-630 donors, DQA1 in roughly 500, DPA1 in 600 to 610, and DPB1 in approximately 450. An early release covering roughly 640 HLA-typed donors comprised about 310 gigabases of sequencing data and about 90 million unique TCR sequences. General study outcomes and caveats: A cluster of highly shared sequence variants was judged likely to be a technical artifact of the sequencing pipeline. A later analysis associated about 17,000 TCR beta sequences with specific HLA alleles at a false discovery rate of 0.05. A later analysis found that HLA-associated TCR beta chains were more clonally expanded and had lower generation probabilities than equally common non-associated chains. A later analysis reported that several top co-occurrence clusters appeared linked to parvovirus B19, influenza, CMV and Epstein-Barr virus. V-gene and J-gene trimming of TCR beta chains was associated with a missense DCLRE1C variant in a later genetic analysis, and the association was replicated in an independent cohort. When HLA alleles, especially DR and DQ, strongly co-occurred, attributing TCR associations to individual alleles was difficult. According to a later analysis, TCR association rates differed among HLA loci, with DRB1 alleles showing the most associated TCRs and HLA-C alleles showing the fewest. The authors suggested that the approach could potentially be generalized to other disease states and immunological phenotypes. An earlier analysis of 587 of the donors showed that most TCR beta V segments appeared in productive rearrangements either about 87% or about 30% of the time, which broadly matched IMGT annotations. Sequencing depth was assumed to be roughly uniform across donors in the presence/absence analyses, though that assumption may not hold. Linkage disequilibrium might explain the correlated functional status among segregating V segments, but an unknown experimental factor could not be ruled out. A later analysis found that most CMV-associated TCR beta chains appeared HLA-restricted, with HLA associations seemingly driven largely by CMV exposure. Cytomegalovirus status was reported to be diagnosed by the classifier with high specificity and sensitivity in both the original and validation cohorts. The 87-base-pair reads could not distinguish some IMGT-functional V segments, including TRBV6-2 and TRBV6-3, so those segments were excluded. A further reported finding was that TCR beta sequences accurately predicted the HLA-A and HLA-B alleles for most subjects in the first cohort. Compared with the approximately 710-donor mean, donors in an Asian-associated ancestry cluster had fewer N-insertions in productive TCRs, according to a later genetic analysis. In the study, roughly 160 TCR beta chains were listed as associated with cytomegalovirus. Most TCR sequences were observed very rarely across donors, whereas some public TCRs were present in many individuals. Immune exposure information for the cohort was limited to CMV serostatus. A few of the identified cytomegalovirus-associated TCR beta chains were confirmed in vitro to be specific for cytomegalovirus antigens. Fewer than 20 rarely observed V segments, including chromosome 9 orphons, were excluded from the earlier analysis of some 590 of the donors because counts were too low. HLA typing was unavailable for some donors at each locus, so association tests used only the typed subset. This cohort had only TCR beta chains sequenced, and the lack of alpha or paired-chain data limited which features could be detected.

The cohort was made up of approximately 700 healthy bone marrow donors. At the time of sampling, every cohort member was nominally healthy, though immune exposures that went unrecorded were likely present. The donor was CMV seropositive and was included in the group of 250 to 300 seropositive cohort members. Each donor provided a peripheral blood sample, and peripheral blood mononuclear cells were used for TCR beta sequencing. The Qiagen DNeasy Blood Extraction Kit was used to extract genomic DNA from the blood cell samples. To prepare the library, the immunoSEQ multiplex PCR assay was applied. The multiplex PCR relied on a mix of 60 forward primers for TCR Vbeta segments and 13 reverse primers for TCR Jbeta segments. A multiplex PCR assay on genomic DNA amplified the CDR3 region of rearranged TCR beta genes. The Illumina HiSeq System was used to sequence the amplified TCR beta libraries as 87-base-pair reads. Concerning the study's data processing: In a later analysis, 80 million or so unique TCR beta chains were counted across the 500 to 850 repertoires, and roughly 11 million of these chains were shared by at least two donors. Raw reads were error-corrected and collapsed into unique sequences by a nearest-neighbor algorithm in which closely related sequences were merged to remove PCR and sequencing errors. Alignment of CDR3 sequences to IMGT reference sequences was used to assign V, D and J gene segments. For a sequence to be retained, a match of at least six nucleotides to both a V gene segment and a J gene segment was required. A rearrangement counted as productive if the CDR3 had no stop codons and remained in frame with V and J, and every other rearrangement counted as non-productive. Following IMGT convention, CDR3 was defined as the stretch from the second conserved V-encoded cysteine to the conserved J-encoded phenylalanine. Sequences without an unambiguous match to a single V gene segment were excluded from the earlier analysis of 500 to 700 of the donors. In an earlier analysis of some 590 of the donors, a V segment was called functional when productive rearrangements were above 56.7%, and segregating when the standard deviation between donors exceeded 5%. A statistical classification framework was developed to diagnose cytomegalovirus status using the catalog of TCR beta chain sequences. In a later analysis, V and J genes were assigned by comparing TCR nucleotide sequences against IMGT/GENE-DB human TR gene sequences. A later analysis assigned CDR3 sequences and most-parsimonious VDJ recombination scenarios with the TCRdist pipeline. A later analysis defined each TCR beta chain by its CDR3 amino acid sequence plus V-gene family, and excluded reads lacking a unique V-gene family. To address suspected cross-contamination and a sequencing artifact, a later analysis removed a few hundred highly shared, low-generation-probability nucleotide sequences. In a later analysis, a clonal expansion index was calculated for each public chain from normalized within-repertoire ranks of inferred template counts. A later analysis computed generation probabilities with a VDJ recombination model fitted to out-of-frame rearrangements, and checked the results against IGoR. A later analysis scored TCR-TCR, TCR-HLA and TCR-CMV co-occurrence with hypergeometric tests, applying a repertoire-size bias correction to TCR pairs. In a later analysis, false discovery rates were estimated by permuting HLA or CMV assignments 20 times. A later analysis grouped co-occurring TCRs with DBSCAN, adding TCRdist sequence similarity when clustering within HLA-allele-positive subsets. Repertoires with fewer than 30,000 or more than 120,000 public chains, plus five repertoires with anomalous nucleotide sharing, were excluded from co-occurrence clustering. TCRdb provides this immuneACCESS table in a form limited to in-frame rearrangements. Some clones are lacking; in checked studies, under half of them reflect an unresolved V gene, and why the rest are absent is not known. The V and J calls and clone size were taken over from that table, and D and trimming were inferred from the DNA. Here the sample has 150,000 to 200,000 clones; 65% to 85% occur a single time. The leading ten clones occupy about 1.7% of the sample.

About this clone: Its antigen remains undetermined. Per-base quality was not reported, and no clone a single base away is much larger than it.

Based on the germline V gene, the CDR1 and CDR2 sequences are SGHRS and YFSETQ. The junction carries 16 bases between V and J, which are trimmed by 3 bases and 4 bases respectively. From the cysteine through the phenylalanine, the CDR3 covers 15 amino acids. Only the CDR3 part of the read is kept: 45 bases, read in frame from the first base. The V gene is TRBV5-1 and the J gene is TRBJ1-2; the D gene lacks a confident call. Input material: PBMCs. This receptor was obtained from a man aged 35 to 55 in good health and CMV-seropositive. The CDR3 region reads CASSSSTVAGYGYTF. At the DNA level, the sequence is TGCGCCAGCAGCTCCTCGACCGTGGCAGGCTATGGCTACACCTTC.